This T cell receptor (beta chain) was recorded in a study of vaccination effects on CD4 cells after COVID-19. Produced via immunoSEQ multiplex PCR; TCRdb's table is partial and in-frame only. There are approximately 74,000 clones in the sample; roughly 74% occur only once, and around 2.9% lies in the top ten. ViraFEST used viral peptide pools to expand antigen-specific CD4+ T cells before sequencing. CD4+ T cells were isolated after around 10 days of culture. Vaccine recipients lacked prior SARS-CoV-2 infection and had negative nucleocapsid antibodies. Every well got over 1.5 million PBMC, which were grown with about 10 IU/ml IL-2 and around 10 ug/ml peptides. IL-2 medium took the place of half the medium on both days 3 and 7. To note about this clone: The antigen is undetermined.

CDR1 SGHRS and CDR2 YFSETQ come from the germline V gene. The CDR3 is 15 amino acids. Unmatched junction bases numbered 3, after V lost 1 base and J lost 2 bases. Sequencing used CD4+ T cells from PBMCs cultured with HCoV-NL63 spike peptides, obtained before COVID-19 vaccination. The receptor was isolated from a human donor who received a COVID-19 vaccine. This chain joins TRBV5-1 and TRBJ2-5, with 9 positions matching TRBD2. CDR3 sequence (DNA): TGCGCCAGCAGCTTGCTAGCGGGGAGTCAAGAGACCCAGTACTTC. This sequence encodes CASSLLAGSQETQYF.